The rows below give T cell receptor beta chains drawn from one sample of a study of shared clonotypes between healthy human individuals. Repertoires were generated with immunoSEQ multiplex PCR, while TCRdb's copy carries only in-frame clones and drops some. Among approximately 1.9 million clones listed, just over 90% were seen once. Sequenced sample: naive CD8+ T cells from PBMCs. The receptors were gathered from a man in his late teens or twenties in good health. Some clones in this sample may be carry-over from other donors' samples. The CDR3 runs from the conserved cysteine through the conserved F or W. The D gene is left open where the match is weak. Rows may omit the clone size; those that give it use once, few, many or a size class.

>-|TRBV6-1|TRBJ2-1|TRBD2
CASSELVAGAYNEQFF
TGTGCCAGCAGTGAATTGGTAGCGGGCGCCTACAATGAGCAGTTCTTC
>-|TRBV5-4|TRBJ2-1|TRBD2
CASSLGTGGPYNEQFF
TGTGCCAGCAGCTTAGGGACGGGAGGTCCCTACAATGAGCAGTTCTTC
>-|TRBV10-2|TRBJ2-7|TRBD1
CASRDRGLSEQYF
TGCGCCAGCAGGGACAGGGGACTGAGTGAGCAGTACTTC
>-|TRBV19|TRBJ1-1|TRBD1
CASTVWDRGNTEAFF
TGTGCCAGTACCGTATGGGACAGGGGGAACACTGAAGCTTTCTTT
>-|TRBV9|TRBJ2-7|-
CASSAGLSVTYEQYF
TGTGCCAGCAGCGCAGGACTCTCTGTAACCTACGAGCAGTACTTC
>-|TRBV29-1|TRBJ2-7|-
CSVEGLAYEQYF
TGCAGCGTTGAAGGACTAGCCTACGAGCAGTACTTC
>-|TRBV7-4|TRBJ2-7|-
CASSPGGGARSYEQYF
TGTGCCAGCAGCCCGGGTGGGGGCGCAAGGTCCTACGAGCAGTACTTC
>once|TRBV5-1|TRBJ2-5|TRBD2
CASSLLAGGRETQYF
TGCGCCAGCAGCTTACTAGCGGGAGGGCGAGAGACCCAGTACTTC
>once|TRBV11-2|TRBJ2-7|TRBD1
CASSFGTGPYEQYF
TGTGCCAGCAGCTTCGGGACAGGTCCCTACGAGCAGTACTTC
>-|TRBV5-1|TRBJ2-1|-
CASSPRTSPSYNEQFF
TGCGCCAGCAGCCCCAGAACTAGCCCCTCCTACAATGAGCAGTTCTTC
>-|TRBV7-2|TRBJ2-7|-
CASSLVRAGRSYEQYF
TGTGCCAGCAGCTTGGTCCGGGCGGGGCGCTCCTACGAGCAGTACTTC
>-|TRBV7-9|TRBJ2-5|-
CASSPRSGAETQYF
TGTGCCAGCAGCCCCCGTTCTGGGGCAGAGACCCAGTACTTC
>-|TRBV11-1|TRBJ2-7|TRBD1
CASSLGQGAYEQYF
TGTGCCAGCAGTCTGGGGCAGGGGGCCTACGAGCAGTACTTC
>once|TRBV28|TRBJ1-1|TRBD1
CACGQGMNTEAFF
TGTGCCTGCGGACAGGGAATGAACACTGAAGCTTTCTTT
>-|TRBV7-9|TRBJ2-1|TRBD2
CASSPGRGAYNEQFF
TGTGCCAGCAGCCCAGGGAGGGGAGCTTACAATGAGCAGTTCTTC
>-|TRBV5-8|TRBJ2-7|-
CASSSAQVAQYF
TGTGCCAGCAGCTCGGCCCAGGTCGCCCAGTACTTC
>-|TRBV7-2|TRBJ2-5|-
CASSSRALDRETQYF
TGTGCCAGCAGCTCCCGGGCCCTAGACAGAGAGACCCAGTACTTC
>-|TRBV7-3|TRBJ2-3|-
CASSLTRSSTDTQYF
TGTGCCAGCAGCTTAACTCGAAGTAGCACAGATACGCAGTATTTT
>-|TRBV4-1|TRBJ2-2|TRBD1
CASSHPGGRDGELFF
TGCGCCAGCAGCCATCCAGGGGGCAGGGACGGGGAGCTGTTTTTT
>-|TRBV12-5|TRBJ2-5|TRBD1
CASGLDRGSSRETQYF
TGTGCTAGTGGTTTGGACAGGGGAAGCAGTAGAGAGACCCAGTACTTC
>-|TRBV14|TRBJ2-7|TRBD2
CASSPGTSLPPYF
TGTGCCAGCAGTCCCGGGACTAGCTTGCCACCGTACTTC
>-|TRBV7-9|TRBJ1-1|-
CASRNPWGNTEAFF
TGTGCCAGCAGAAACCCCTGGGGAAACACTGAAGCTTTCTTT
>-|TRBV5-4|TRBJ2-7|-
CASSFGGSEQYF
TGTGCCAGCAGCTTCGGGGGCTCCGAGCAGTACTTC
>-|TRBV6-1|TRBJ1-5|-
CASSEINRQYNQPQHF
TGTGCCAGCAGTGAAATTAACCGACAGTACAATCAGCCCCAGCATTTT
>-|TRBV6-6|TRBJ1-1|-
CASSWADNTEAFF
TGTGCCAGCAGTTGGGCAGACAACACTGAAGCTTTCTTT
>-|TRBV9|TRBJ2-1|-
CASSVDGTSSYNEQFF
TGTGCCAGCAGCGTAGACGGGACAAGCTCCTACAATGAGCAGTTCTTC
>-|TRBV6-5|TRBJ2-1|TRBD2
CASSPQRDNNEQFF
TGTGCCAGCAGTCCACAGCGGGATAACAATGAGCAGTTCTTC
>few|TRBV7-2|TRBJ1-2|-
CASSSGNGYGYTF
TGTGCCAGCAGCTCGGGAAACGGCTATGGCTACACCTTC
>-|TRBV28|TRBJ2-2|TRBD1
CASRFSGTGNTGELFF
TGTGCCAGCAGGTTCTCAGGGACAGGGAATACCGGGGAGCTGTTTTTT
>-|TRBV4-3|TRBJ2-1|TRBD2
CASSQDRTGRGEQFF
TGCGCCAGCAGCCAAGATCGAACCGGGAGGGGTGAGCAGTTCTTC
>-|TRBV27|TRBJ2-7|TRBD2
CASSSPGTSGRVWEQYF
TGTGCCAGCAGTTCCCCCGGGACTAGCGGGAGAGTTTGGGAGCAGTACTTC
>-|TRBV7-9|TRBJ2-7|-
CASINFESGLYEQYF
TGTGCCAGCATCAACTTCGAGTCGGGTCTCTACGAGCAGTACTTC
>-|TRBV27|TRBJ2-7|TRBD2
CASSPHDPSGNSYEQYF
TGTGCCAGCAGTCCACACGACCCCAGCGGGAACTCCTACGAGCAGTACTTC
>-|TRBV6-5|TRBJ2-1|TRBD2
CASSYQAGGSGDEQFF
TGTGCCAGCAGTTACCAAGCGGGAGGGTCAGGGGATGAGCAGTTCTTC
>-|TRBV19|TRBJ2-7|TRBD2
CASSELGEGLQEEQYF
TGTGCCAGTAGTGAATTGGGGGAGGGCCTCCAGGAGGAGCAGTACTTC
>-|TRBV2|TRBJ1-1|TRBD1
CARWTGVVEAFF
TGTGCCAGATGGACAGGAGTAGTTGAAGCTTTCTTT
>-|TRBV7-9|TRBJ2-2|-
CASSFPVNTGELFF
TGTGCCAGCAGCTTTCCGGTGAACACCGGGGAGCTGTTTTTT
>-|TRBV27|TRBJ2-2|TRBD2
CASSLSTSSGSGGELFF
TGTGCCAGCAGTTTATCGACGTCTAGCGGGAGCGGCGGGGAGCTGTTTTTT
>-|TRBV7-9|TRBJ2-5|TRBD2
CASSPRGEQETQYF
TGTGCCAGCAGCCCTCGGGGGGAACAAGAGACCCAGTACTTC
>-|TRBV6-1|TRBJ2-1|TRBD2
CASSEATSAYNEQFF
TGTGCCAGCAGTGAAGCTACTAGCGCCTACAATGAGCAGTTCTTC
>-|TRBV27|TRBJ1-4|-
CASGIWGGEKLFF
TGTGCCAGCGGAATCTGGGGTGGTGAAAAACTGTTTTTT
>-|TRBV12-2|TRBJ2-1|-
CASRHFRQGPYNEQFF
TGTGCAAGTCGCCATTTCCGACAGGGTCCCTACAATGAGCAGTTCTTC
>-|TRBV27|TRBJ2-1|TRBD2
CASSSTGLAGPYNEQFF
TGTGCCAGCAGTTCAACCGGACTAGCGGGACCCTACAATGAGCAGTTCTTC